One and the same sample provided the 6 T cell receptor beta chains below, sequenced in a study of CD8 T cells in Susac syndrome. A quantity of roughly 0.5 to 1 ug RNA underwent reverse transcription using random hexamers. Each CDR3 protein is one row after TCRdb ran MiXCR on the immunoSEQ multiplex PCR reads. Found here are approximately 140,000 distinct CDR3 sequences, 94% of them singletons; the top ten hold about 0.25%. The specimen was CD8+ T cells from PBMCs. These receptors originate from a human donor in good health.

The J gene is TRBJ1-5, the V gene TRBV30, with 10 bases fitting TRBD1. The CDR3 sequence is 15 residues long. Looked up from germline, CDR1 is GTSNPN and CDR2 is SVGIG (reference sequence). With 5 bases clipped from V and 6 bases from J, the junction kept 10 bases outside the gene matches. This CDR3 reads CAWVDGTGVGQPQHF. The CDR3 nucleotides read TGTGCCTGGGTCGATGGGACAGGGGTCGGTCAGCCCCAGCATTTT.

The J gene is TRBJ1-2, the V gene TRBV29-1; 7 nucleotides agree with TRBD1. The CDR3 loop spans 12 amino acids. In germline, CDR1 is SQVTM, CDR2 ANQGSEA. After removal of 5 bases from V and 4 bases from J, the junction contained 4 bases not matched to a gene. The CDR3 loop reads CSVSRDSYGYTF. CDR3 in DNA: TGCAGCGTTTCACGGGACAGCTATGGCTACACCTTC.

The genes are TRBV30 and TRBJ2-3; 12 positions agree with TRBD2. The CDR3 extends over 16 amino acids. Unmatched junction bases numbered 11, after V lost 4 bases and J lost 6 bases. From germline, CDR1 is GTSNPN and CDR2 SVGIG (reference sequence). The CDR3 DNA is TGTGCCTGGAACCCACGACTAGCGGGAGAGGGGGATACGCAGTATTTT. Residues: CAWNPRLAGEGDTQYF.

This clonotype was seen once. The rearrangement uses TRBV28 and TRBJ1-5; D gene unclear. Between the trimmed V and J ends, which lost 8 bases and 2 bases, there was a span of 19 bases. The V gene's germline CDR1 is MDHEN and CDR2 SYDVKM. The CDR3 contains 16 residues. The CDR3 here is CASFPLTGFGNQPQHF. Written as DNA, the CDR3 is TGTGCCAGCTTTCCCCTTACGGGGTTTGGCAATCAGCCCCAGCATTTT.

The chain recombines TRBV3-1 with TRBJ2-7; D possibly corresponds to TRBD2 (6 bases). The CDR3 has 14 amino acids. The germline V gene encodes CDR1 LGHDT and CDR2 YNNKEL (reference sequence). Trimming cost V 1 base and J 6 bases, with 13 bases left between them. CDR3 sequence: CASSQVGEGGEQYF. CDR3 sequence (DNA): TGTGCCAGCAGCCAAGTTGGCGAGGGAGGCGAGCAGTACTTC.

This chain joins TRBV7-9 and TRBJ2-4, with a weak D call TRBD1 (6 bases). The CDR3 contains 16 residues. Trimming took 2 bases from V and 0 from J, leaving 11 bases between them. Germline assignment: CDR1 SEHNR and CDR2 FQNEAQ (reference sequence). Written as DNA, the CDR3 is TGTGCCAGCAGCTTACCCGTAGGGGGAGCCAAAAACATTCAGTACTTC. Its translation: CASSLPVGGAKNIQYF.